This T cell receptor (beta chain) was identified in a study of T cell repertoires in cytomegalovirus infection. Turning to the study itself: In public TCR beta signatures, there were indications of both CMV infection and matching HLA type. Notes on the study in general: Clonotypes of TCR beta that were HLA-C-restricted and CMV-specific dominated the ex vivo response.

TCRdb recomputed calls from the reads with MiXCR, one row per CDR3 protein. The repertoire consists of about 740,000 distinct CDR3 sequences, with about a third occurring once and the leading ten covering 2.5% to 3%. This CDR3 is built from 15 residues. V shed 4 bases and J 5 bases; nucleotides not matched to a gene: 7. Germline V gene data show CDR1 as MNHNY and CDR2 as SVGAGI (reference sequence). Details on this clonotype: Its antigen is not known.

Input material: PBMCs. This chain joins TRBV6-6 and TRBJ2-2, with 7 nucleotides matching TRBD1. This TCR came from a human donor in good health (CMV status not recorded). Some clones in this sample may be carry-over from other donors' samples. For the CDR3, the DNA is TGTGCCAGCAGTTTGACAGGGTTGGGGACCGGGGAGCTGTTTTTT. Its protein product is CASSLTGLGTGELFF.